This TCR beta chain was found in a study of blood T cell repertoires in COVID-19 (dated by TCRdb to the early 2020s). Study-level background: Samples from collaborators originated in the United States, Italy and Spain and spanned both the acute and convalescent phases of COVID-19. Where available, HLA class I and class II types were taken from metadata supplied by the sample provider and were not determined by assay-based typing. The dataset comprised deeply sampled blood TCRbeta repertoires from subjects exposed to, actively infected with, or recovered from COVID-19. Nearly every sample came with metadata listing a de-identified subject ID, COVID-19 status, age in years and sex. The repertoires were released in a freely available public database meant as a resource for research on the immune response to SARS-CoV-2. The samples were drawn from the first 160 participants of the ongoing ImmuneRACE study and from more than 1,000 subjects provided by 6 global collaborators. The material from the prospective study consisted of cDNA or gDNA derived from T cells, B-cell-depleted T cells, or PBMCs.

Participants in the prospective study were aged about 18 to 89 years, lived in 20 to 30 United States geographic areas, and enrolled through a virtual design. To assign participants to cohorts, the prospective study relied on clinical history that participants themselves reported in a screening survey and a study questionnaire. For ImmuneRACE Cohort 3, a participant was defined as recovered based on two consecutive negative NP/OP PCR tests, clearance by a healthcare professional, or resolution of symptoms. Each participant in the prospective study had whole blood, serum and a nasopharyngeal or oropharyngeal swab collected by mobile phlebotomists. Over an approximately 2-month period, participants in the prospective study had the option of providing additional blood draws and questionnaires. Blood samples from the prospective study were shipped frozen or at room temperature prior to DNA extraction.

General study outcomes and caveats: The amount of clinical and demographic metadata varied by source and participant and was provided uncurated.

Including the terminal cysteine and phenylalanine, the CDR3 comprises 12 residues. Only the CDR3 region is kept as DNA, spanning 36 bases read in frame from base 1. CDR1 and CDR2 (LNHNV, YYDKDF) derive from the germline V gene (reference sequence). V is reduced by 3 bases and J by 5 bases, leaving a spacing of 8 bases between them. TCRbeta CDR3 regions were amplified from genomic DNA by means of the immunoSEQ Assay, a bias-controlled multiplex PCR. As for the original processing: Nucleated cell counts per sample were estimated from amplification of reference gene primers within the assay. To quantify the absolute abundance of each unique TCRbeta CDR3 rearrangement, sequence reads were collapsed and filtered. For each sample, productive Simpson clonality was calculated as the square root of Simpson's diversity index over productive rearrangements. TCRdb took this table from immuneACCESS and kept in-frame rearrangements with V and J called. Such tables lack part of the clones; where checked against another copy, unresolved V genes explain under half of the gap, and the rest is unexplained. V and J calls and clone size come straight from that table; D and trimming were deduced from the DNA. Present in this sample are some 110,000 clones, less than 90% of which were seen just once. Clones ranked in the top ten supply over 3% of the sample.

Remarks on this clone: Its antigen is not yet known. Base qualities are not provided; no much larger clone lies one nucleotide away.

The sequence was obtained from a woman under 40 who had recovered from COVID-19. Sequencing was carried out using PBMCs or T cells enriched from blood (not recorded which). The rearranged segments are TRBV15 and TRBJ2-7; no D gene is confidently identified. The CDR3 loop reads CATSSRMDEQYF. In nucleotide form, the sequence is TGTGCCACCAGCAGTAGAATGGACGAGCAGTACTTC.